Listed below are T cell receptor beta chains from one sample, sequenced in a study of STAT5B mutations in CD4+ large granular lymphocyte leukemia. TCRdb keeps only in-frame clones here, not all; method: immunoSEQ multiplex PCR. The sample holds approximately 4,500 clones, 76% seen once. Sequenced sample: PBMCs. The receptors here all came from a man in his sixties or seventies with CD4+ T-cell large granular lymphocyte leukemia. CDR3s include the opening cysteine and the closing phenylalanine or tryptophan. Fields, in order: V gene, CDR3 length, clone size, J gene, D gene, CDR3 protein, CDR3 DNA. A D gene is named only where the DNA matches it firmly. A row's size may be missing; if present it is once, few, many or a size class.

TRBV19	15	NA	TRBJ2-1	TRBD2	CASSLAGGSYNEQFF	TGTGCCAGTAGTCTTGCGGGGGGCTCCTACAATGAGCAGTTCTTC
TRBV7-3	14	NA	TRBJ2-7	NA	CASPMGTIHYEQYF	TGTGCCAGCCCCATGGGGACAATTCACTACGAGCAGTACTTC
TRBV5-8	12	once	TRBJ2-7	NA	CASSQDGQEQYF	TGCGCCAGCAGCCAAGATGGACAGGAGCAGTACTTC
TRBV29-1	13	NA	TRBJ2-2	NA	CSVQQGPTGELFF	TGCAGCGTCCAACAGGGACCCACCGGGGAGCTGTTTTTT
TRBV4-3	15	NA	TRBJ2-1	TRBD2	CASSQRTRSYNEQFF	TGCGCCAGCAGCCAACGGACTAGGTCATACAATGAGCAGTTCTTC
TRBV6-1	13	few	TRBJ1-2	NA	CASSEVTAQRNTF	TGTGCCAGCAGTGAAGTGACAGCCCAACGCAACACCTTC
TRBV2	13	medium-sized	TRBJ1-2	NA	CASSDSHNYGYTF	TGTGCCAGCAGTGACAGCCATAACTATGGCTACACCTTC
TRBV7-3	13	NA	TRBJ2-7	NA	CASSLGGGAEQYF	TGTGCCAGCAGCTTAGGGGGTGGGGCCGAGCAGTACTTC
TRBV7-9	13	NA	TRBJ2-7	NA	CASNGGNKYEQYF	TGTGCCAGCAATGGGGGGAACAAGTACGAGCAGTACTTC
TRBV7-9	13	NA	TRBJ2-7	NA	CASSLRTDYEQYF	TGTGCCAGCAGCTTGAGGACAGACTACGAGCAGTACTTC
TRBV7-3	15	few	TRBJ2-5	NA	CASSLIGGDQETQYF	TGTGCCAGCAGCTTAATAGGGGGGGACCAAGAGACCCAGTACTTC
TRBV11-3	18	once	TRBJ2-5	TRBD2	CASSDPLTRLAVQETQYF	TGTGCCAGCAGCGATCCCTTGACGAGACTAGCGGTCCAAGAGACCCAGTACTTC
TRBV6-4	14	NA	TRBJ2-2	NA	CASSTGSGTGELFF	TGTGCCAGTTCTACAGGGAGCGGCACCGGGGAGCTGTTTTTT
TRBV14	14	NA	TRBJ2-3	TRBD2	CASSQAVAGDTQYF	TGTGCCAGCAGCCAAGCGGTAGCGGGGGATACGCAGTATTTT
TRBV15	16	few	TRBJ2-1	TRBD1	CATSPPGGRSYNEQFF	TGTGCCACCAGCCCTCCAGGGGGCCGCTCCTACAATGAGCAGTTCTTC
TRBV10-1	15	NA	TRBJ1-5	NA	CASRGALIANQPQHF	TGCGCCAGCAGAGGGGCCTTAATTGCCAATCAGCCCCAGCATTTT
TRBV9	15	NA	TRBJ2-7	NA	CASSATDTRSYEQYF	TGTGCCAGCAGCGCGACGGACACCCGCTCCTACGAGCAGTACTTC
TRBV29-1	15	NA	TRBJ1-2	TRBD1	CSVERDRWGNYGYTF	TGCAGCGTTGAAAGGGACAGGTGGGGTAACTATGGCTACACCTTC
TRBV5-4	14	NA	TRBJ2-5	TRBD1	CASSSGQGQETQYF	TGTGCCAGCAGCTCTGGACAGGGACAAGAGACCCAGTACTTC
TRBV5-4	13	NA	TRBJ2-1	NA	CASSFGAYNEQFF	TGTGCCAGCAGCTTCGGGGCTTACAATGAGCAGTTCTTC
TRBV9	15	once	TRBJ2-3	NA	CASSGQLGSTDTQYF	TGTGCCAGCAGCGGCCAACTAGGTAGCACAGATACGCAGTATTTT
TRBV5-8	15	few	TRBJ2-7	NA	CASSSGASGSYEQYF	TGTGCCAGCAGCTCCGGGGCCTCGGGCTCCTACGAGCAGTACTTC
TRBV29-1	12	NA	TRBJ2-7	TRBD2	CSASGRAYEQYF	TGCAGCGCTTCCGGGAGGGCGTACGAGCAGTACTTC
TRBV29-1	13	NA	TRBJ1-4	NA	CSASQGANEKLFF	TGCAGCGCTTCACAGGGAGCTAATGAAAAACTGTTTTTT
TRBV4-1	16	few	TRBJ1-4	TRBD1	CASSQGGRQGGEKLFF	TGCGCCAGCAGCCAAGGAGGGAGACAGGGGGGTGAAAAACTGTTTTTT
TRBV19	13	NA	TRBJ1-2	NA	CASTIGSNYGYTF	TGTGCCAGTACCATCGGGAGTAACTATGGCTACACCTTC